The text below deals with one T cell receptor beta chain. This clonotype was seen a few times. Its antigen is still unknown. Per-base quality was not reported, and no clone a single base away is much larger than it. This sample was included in a study of vaccination and CD4 T cells after COVID-19 (dated by TCRdb to 2022 to 2024). Notes on the research overall: SARS-CoV-2 positivity had been established in the convalescent patients by nasal swab PCR, and mild disease was recorded in about 9 of these patients and severe disease in one. In control cultures, a CEFX viral epitope pool was used as positive control, an HIV-1 Nef peptide pool was used as negative control, or no peptide was added. In 10 COVID-19 convalescent patients and a handful of infection-naive healthy vaccine recipients, the spike-specific CD4+ TCR repertoire before mRNA vaccination was compared with the repertoire after mRNA vaccination. Overlapping spike peptide pools from SARS-CoV-2 and from the common cold coronaviruses HCoV-NL63, HCoV-OC43 and HCoV-229E were used as culture stimuli. Post-COVID blood samples from convalescent patients were collected a median of roughly 100 days after diagnosis, with a range of 35 to 161 days. The convalescent cohort comprised six males and four females, including two Hispanic individuals, seven Caucasians, two Asians and one multiracial person. Participants got two doses of the Pfizer-BioNTech BNT162b2 vaccine (n=8) or two doses of the Moderna mRNA-1273 vaccine (n=2). Post-vaccine blood samples were taken a median of about 77 days after the second vaccine dose, with a range of about 13 to 250 days.

General study outcomes and caveats: Among convalescent patients, a median approximately 88% of the SARS-CoV-2-reactive clones seen after vaccination appeared only after vaccination, which suggests priming specific to the vaccine. The number of convalescent patients in the study was relatively small, and the study did not examine early timepoints following natural infection. In convalescent patients, nearly all vaccine-specific clones (304 of 307) were found to be mono-reactive for SARS-CoV-2 spike rather than cross-reactive with common cold coronaviruses. An increase in the median number of SARS-CoV-2-reactive clonotypes from 21 after infection to 35 to 40 after vaccination was observed, but the change was not found to be significant.

The library came from PCR. At the Johns Hopkins FTIC core, DNA from the cultured CD4+ T cells underwent TCR sequencing with the Oncomine TCR Beta short-read assay. The QIAamp micro DNA kit was used to extract genomic DNA from the cultured CD4+ T cells. Oncomine TCR Beta libraries from cultured CD4+ T cells were pooled using unique dual indexes and sequenced on an Illumina iSeq 100. As for the authors' bioinformatics: Non-productive sequences were filtered out, and CDR3s that did not start with C, did not end with F or W, or were shorter than 7 amino acids were discarded. The MANAFEST web application was used to identify antigen-specific clonotypes by comparing peptide-stimulated wells against reference wells and other culture wells. An FDR below 0.05, an odds ratio above 5, and a productive frequency above 0.1% in at least two of three replicate wells were required for clones to be considered positive. Cross-reactive clonotypes were defined as significantly expanded in both SARS-CoV-2 spike wells and at least one common cold coronavirus spike condition. Similarity between CDR3 sequences was evaluated in R version 3.6.1 using Levenshtein distances (stringdist) and unrooted phylogenetic trees (ape). The public sequencing data were trimmed at Q25 with fastp and processed into clonotypes with MiXCR by TCRdb, which kept only in-frame beta chains. When rows share a CDR3 protein, they turn into one entry using the most common DNA and genes. It is TCRdb's table, rather than the study itself, that gives the V and J calls and clone size. The sample data list about 23,000 distinct CDR3 sequences, and about 53% of these were observed just once. The biggest ten clones account for 2.8% of the sample.

The treatment or condition tag for this specimen amounts to: approximately 11-day PBMC culture with coronavirus spike peptide pools or control peptides (ViraFEST assay). The study used the ViraFEST assay, which expanded antigen-specific T cells with peptide pools and then identified expanded clonotypes by TCR sequencing. The positive SARS-CoV-2 PCR tests of the convalescent patients were dated from March to December 2020, before the Alpha, Beta and Delta variants emerged in the United States. Each well held 2.2 million or so PBMCs cultured in IMDM containing about 5% human AB serum and 9 to 10 IU/ml IL-2, with 8 to 10 ug/ml peptide pools added. On days 3 and 7, half of the culture medium was replaced with fresh IL-2-containing medium. Once the cells had been in culture for roughly 10 days, the EasySep CD4+ T cell isolation kit was used to isolate CD4+ T cells by negative selection. Ficoll-Paque Plus gradient centrifugation was used to isolate PBMCs from whole blood, and the isolated PBMCs were then either used fresh or cryopreserved at -140C. In general, triplicate wells were set up for every culture condition.

This TCR came from a human donor who had recovered from COVID-19. Sequenced input: CD4+ T cells from blood, cultured in vitro.

The CDR3 has the sequence CASSIVGNSNQPQHF. The sequenced DNA is TGTGCCAGTAGTATTGTGGGGAATAGCAATCAGCCCCAGCATTTT. The V and J segments used are TRBV19 and TRBJ1-5, with the D segment identity uncertain. Counted from cysteine to phenylalanine, this CDR3 has 15 amino acids. Only the CDR3 part of the read is kept: 45 bases, read in frame from the first base. The trim is 3 bases for V and 0 bases for J, with a gap of 9 bases between the germline ends. Based on the germline V gene (reference sequence), the CDR1 and CDR2 sequences are LNHDA and SQIVND.